This T cell receptor beta chain originates from a study of blood T cell repertoires in COVID-19. Trimming pared 0 bases from V and 0 bases from J, leaving 11 bases between. The CDR3 contains 16 residues. The V gene's germline CDR1 is MGHRA and CDR2 YSYEKL. Two negative PCRs, clearance, or symptom resolution were required of recovered Cohort 3 donors. Sequencing used immunoSEQ multiplex PCR; TCRdb keeps in-frame clones, though not all of them. The top ten hold 1.9% of the sample, which has under 300,000 clones, about 93% seen once. The chain combines TRBV4-1 with TRBJ1-2; D remains ambiguous. The sequencing sample was made of PBMCs or T cells enriched from blood (not recorded which). This clonotype was sampled from a woman in her late teens or twenties who had recovered from COVID-19. CDR3 DNA sequence: TGCGCCAGCAGCCAAGATCGCCCAGACTCTAACTATGGCTACACCTTC. It specifies CASSQDRPDSNYGYTF.